Presented here are 3 T cell receptor beta chains from one specimen sequenced in a study of cytomegalovirus exposure and HLA in healthy donors. With 60 Vbeta and 13 Jbeta primers, the PCR was carried out. Data came from immunoSEQ multiplex PCR; TCRdb stores just in-frame clones and leaves some out. Among hundreds of thousands of clones listed, 82% were seen once. Material for sequencing was PBMCs. Every receptor here comes from a man in his forties in good health and CMV-seropositive.

The count of this clone is one. The chain couples TRBV5-1 to TRBJ2-7; 9 bases are shared with TRBD2. Losses at the gene ends were 5 bases for V and 3 bases for J; bases not matched to a gene: 9. CDR1 is SGHRS, CDR2 YFSETQ, per germline. The CDR3 is 15 residues long. The CDR3 spells CASRVQGGRDYEQYF. The CDR3 DNA reads TGCGCCAGCAGGGTTCAAGGCGGGAGGGACTACGAGCAGTACTTC.

This clone was recorded a few times. The chain couples TRBV19 to TRBJ1-5; 9 bases fit TRBD1. Germline V gives CDR1 LNHDA, CDR2 SQIVND (reference sequence). The V gene end was trimmed by 8 bases and the J gene end by 5 bases; junction bases not matched to a gene: 13. CDR3 size: 16 residues. CDR3 DNA: TGTGCCAGTGCCGGGACAGGGCCCGGGGGCGATCAGCCCCAGCATTTT. Translated: CASAGTGPGGDQPQHF.

Comment on this clone: Compared with germline, one end of the junction differs, possibly owing to a read error. This chain connects TRBV19 to TRBJ1-1, with D tentatively TRBD1 (5 bases). This CDR3 has 14 amino acids. Germline-derived CDR1 and CDR2 are LNHDA and SQIVND (reference sequence). The CDR3 nucleotides read TGTGCCAGTAGTATACCAGGGTTAAGTGCCCCCTGGGGTTTT. Translated, it gives CASSIPGLSAPWGF.